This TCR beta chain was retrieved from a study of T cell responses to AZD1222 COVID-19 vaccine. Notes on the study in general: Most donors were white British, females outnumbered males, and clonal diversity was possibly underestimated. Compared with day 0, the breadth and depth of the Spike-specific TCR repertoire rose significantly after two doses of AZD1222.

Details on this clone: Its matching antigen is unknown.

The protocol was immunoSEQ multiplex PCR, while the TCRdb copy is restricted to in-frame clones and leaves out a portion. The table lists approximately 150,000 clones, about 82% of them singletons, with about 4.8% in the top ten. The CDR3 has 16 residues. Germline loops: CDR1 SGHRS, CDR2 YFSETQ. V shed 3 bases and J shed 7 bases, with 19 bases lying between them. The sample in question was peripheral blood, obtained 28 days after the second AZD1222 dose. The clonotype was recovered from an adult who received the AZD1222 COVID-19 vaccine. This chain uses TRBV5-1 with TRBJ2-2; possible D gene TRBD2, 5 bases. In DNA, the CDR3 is TGCGCCAGCAGCTCCCGCGTAAGCACCCGGGGCGGGGAGCTGTTTTTT. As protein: CASSSRVSTRGGELFF.